The 25 T cell receptor beta chains presented below share a single source sample, sequenced in a study of beta chain features in type 1 diabetes. Expressed TCRB transcripts were sequenced because the entire RNA isolate underwent reverse transcription. The protocol was immunoSEQ multiplex PCR, while the TCRdb copy is restricted to in-frame clones and leaves out a portion. Among hundreds of thousands of clones listed, about 16% were seen once. Sequenced: naive CD4+ T cells from blood. These receptor sequences come from a man aged 18 to 30 in good health.

This clone was observed a few times. The chain carries TRBV5-1 and TRBJ2-7, with D perhaps matching TRBD2 (5 bases). The germline V gene has CDR1 SGHRS and CDR2 YFSETQ. The CDR3 sequence is 14 residues long. Trimming cost V 4 bases and J 6 bases, with 17 bases left between them. The CDR3 loop reads CASSPEKRVGEQYF. The DNA for the CDR3 is TGCGCCAGCAGCCCAGAGAAGAGGGTAGGCGAGCAGTACTTC.

This clone appeared a few times. The chain recombines TRBV11-2 with TRBJ1-2, with 10 nucleotides matching TRBD1. Germline CDR1 and CDR2: SGHAT and FQNNGV. Trimming cost V 1 base and J 4 bases; bases outside gene matches: 9. There are 17 residues in the CDR3. CDR3 in amino acids: CASSLGRVTGGSYGYTF. CDR3 DNA sequence: TGTGCCAGCAGCTTAGGGCGGGTGACAGGGGGCTCCTATGGCTACACCTTC. Together with reference TRBV11-2 and TRBJ1-2, the CDR3 gives the full variable domain: EAGVAQSPRYKIIEKRQSVAFWCNPISGHATLYWYQQILGQGPKLLIQFQNNGVVDDSQLPKDRFSAERLKGVDSTLKIQPAKLEDSAVYLCASSLGRVTGGSYGYTFGSGTRLTVV.

The chain has TRBV6-1 and TRBJ1-2; D may be TRBD1 (6 bases). Germline CDR1 is MNHNS and CDR2 is SASEGT. The CDR3 totals 15 residues. Between the trimmed V and J ends, which lost 11 bases and 4 bases, there was a span of 23 bases. The CDR3 region is CAAWAGAGEPYGYTF. The CDR3 nucleotides read TGTGCCGCCTGGGCCGGGGCAGGGGAACCCTATGGCTACACCTTC.

The CDR3 sequence is CAWSGASGNTIYF. The CDR3, as DNA: TGTGCCTGGAGTGGGGCCTCTGGAAACACCATATATTTT. The J gene is TRBJ1-3, the V gene TRBV30; D is ambiguous. The CDR3 runs to 13 residues. Germline V lookup: CDR1 GTSNPN, CDR2 SVGIG (reference sequence). Trimming pared 1 base from V and 0 bases from J, leaving 4 bases between.

The chain employs TRBV19 and TRBJ2-2, with D maybe TRBD1 (5 bases). V was shortened by 7 bases and J by 7 bases, with 13 bases between the two germline ends. The germline V gene encodes CDR1 LNHDA and CDR2 SQIVND (reference sequence). The CDR3 is 13 residues long. In DNA, the CDR3 is TGTGCCAGTATGGGGCAGGCGGTCGGGGAGCTGTTTTTT. It encodes CASMGQAVGELFF. Together with reference TRBV19 and TRBJ2-2, the CDR3 gives the full variable domain: DGGITQSPKYLFRKEGQNVTLSCEQNLNHDAMYWYRQDPGQGLRLIYYSQIVNDFQKGDIAEGYSVSREKKESFPLTVTSAQKNPTAFYLCASMGQAVGELFFGEGSRLTVL.

The chain joins TRBV4-3 to TRBJ2-2; 7 nucleotides line up with TRBD2. The V gene's germline CDR1 is LGHNA and CDR2 YSLEER. The CDR3 extends over 16 amino acids. The J segment lost 2 bases and the V segment lost 0 bases, leaving 3 bases of the junction unmatched. In DNA, the CDR3 is TGCGCCAGCAGCCAAGAACGACTAGCTAACACCGGGGAGCTGTTTTTT. This codes for CASSQERLANTGELFF.

This clone was seen a few times. The V and J genes are TRBV7-2 and TRBJ1-2; D unresolved. Germline CDR1 is SGHTA and CDR2 is FQGNSA. With 2 bases removed from V and 2 bases from J, the gap between germline ends came to 12 bases. The CDR3 is 15 amino acids. CDR3 sequence reads: CASSLIGGSNYGYTF. The CDR3 nucleotides are TGTGCCAGCAGCTTAATCGGCGGGTCCAACTATGGCTACACCTTC. Variable domain in full (rest from reference TRBV7-2 and TRBJ1-2): GAGVSQSPSNKVTEKGKDVELRCDPISGHTALYWYRQSLGQGLEFLIYFQGNSAPDKSGLPSDRFSAERTGGSVSTLTIQRTQQEDSAVYLCASSLIGGSNYGYTFGSGTRLTVV.

The V gene is TRBV5-1, the J gene TRBJ1-2; D is ambiguous. The CDR3 covers 11 residues. In germline, CDR1 is SGHRS, CDR2 YFSETQ. V dropped 5 bases and J dropped 6 bases, with 8 bases sitting between them. DNA for the CDR3: TGCGCCAGCAGGCTTACTGATGGCTACACCTTC. Protein sequence: CASRLTDGYTF.

This clone was seen a few times. This chain uses TRBV4-1 with TRBJ2-3; TRBD1 matches 9 bases. J gave up 4 bases and V 1 base, and 3 bases lay outside the gene matches. Germline assignment: CDR1 MGHRA and CDR2 YSYEKL. The CDR3 totals 15 residues. CDR3 in DNA: TGCGCCAGCAGCCAAGTCCGGACAGGGGCAGATACGCAGTATTTT. Its translation is CASSQVRTGADTQYF.

This clone was seen more than once but under ten times. The genes are TRBV2 and TRBJ1-2; no clear D. Per the germline V gene, CDR1 is SNHLY and CDR2 is FYNNEI. V shed 7 bases and J shed 4 bases, with 10 bases lying between them. The CDR3 extends over 12 amino acids. The CDR3 coding sequence is TGTGCCAGCACTGAGAAGAGCTATGGCTACACCTTC. This codes for CASTEKSYGYTF.

The CDR3 here is CASSARARGYTF. The CDR3 DNA reads TGTGCCAGCAGCGCGCGGGCTCGCGGCTACACCTTC. The J gene is TRBJ1-2, the V gene TRBV28; D gene unclear. V lost 6 bases and J lost 8, with 13 bases in between. The CDR3 sequence is 12 residues long. CDR1 is MDHEN and CDR2 is SYDVKM in the germline V gene.

This clone was counted only a few times. The chain employs TRBV29-1 and TRBJ2-7; TRBD1 matches 7 bases. The germline V gene encodes CDR1 SQVTM and CDR2 ANQGSEA. V gave up 6 bases and J gave up 2 bases; unmatched junction bases: 7. This CDR3 comprises 13 residues. The DNA for the CDR3 is TGCAGCGTGGTGGGACAGTTTACCTACGAGCAGTACTTC. This sequence encodes CSVVGQFTYEQYF.

A few counts support this clone. The chain couples TRBV15 to TRBJ1-5; D perhaps matches TRBD1 (6 bases). The CDR3 contains 14 residues. The V gene's germline CDR1 is LNHNV and CDR2 YYDKDF (reference sequence). V was clipped by 7 bases and J by 3 bases, with 13 bases between them. The CDR3 DNA follows: TGTGCCACCACCAAAGACAGGAACAATCAGCCCCAGCATTTT. Protein: CATTKDRNNQPQHF.

This clone has only one observation. This chain connects TRBV11-3 to TRBJ1-2; 9 positions agree with TRBD1. V trimming: 4 bases; J trimming: 0 bases; junction bases outside the gene matches: 12. This CDR3 contains 18 residues. Germline CDR1 reads SGHNT; CDR2 reads YENEEA. CDR3 in DNA: TGTGCCAGCAGCTGGGGACAGGGCTTCACCCTAGCTAACTATGGCTACACCTTC. Encoded protein: CASSWGQGFTLANYGYTF.

This clone showed up just a few times. This sequence joins TRBV9 and TRBJ1-4; D is ambiguous. CDR3 size: 16 residues. CDR1 and CDR2 from the germline V gene are SGDLS and YYNGEE. Trimming stripped 3 bases from V and 5 bases from J, with 17 bases between. The CDR3 here is CASSAAQVLVNEKLFF. CDR3 DNA: TGTGCCAGCAGCGCAGCCCAGGTTCTGGTGAATGAAAAACTGTTTTTT. The entire variable domain, with the rest obtained from reference TRBV9 and TRBJ1-4, is as follows: DSGVTQTPKHLITATGQRVTLRCSPRSGDLSVYWYQQSLDQGLQFLIQYYNGEERAKGNILERFSAQQFPDLHSELNLSSLELGDSALYFCASSAAQVLVNEKLFFGSGTQLSVL.

This clone was seen a few times. The chain couples TRBV5-4 to TRBJ2-4; the match to TRBD2 covers 8 bases. V gave up 0 bases and J gave up 1 base; unmatched junction bases: 3. CDR3 size: 16 residues. CDR1 and CDR2 (germline): SGHNT, YYREEE (reference sequence). The CDR3 region is CASSLAGGSAKNIQYF. The CDR3 DNA sequence: TGTGCCAGCAGCTTGGCGGGGGGGTCCGCCAAAAACATTCAGTACTTC.

This clone was found a few times. The J gene is TRBJ2-5, the V gene TRBV28, with D perhaps matching TRBD2 (7 bases). Trimming stripped 8 bases from V and 3 bases from J, with 25 bases between. Germline V CDR1 and CDR2: MDHEN, SYDVKM. The CDR3 is made up of 17 amino acids. The CDR3 reads CASQLWGRGGAEETQYF. The CDR3 bases are TGTGCCAGCCAATTATGGGGTAGGGGGGGCGCAGAAGAGACCCAGTACTTC.

The rearrangement links TRBV6-5 to TRBJ1-2; 9 nucleotides line up with TRBD1. Germline CDR1 and CDR2: MNHEY and SVGAGI. The CDR3 sequence is 16 residues long. V was pared by 4 bases and J by 5 bases, with 11 bases of the junction left unmatched. The CDR3 loop reads CASSSGQGYFGYGYTF. The DNA for the CDR3 is TGTGCCAGCAGTTCGGGACAGGGATACTTCGGTTATGGCTACACCTTC.

The sample holds a few counts of this clone. V and J are TRBV5-4 and TRBJ2-2; D not certain. V lost 2 bases and J lost 0, with 5 bases in between. The CDR3 consists of 14 residues. Germline loops: CDR1 SGHNT, CDR2 YYREEE (reference sequence). This CDR3 is CASSFHSNTGELFF. CDR3 nucleotides: TGTGCCAGCAGCTTCCATTCGAACACCGGGGAGCTGTTTTTT. Based on the CDR3 plus reference TRBV5-4 and TRBJ2-2, the full variable domain is ETGVTQSPTHLIKTRGQQVTLRCSSQSGHNTVSWYQQALGQGPQFIFQYYREEENGRGNFPPRFSGLQFPNYSSELNVNALELDDSALYLCASSFHSNTGELFFGEGSRLTVL.

The chain employs TRBV25-1 and TRBJ2-3, with TRBD1 matching 7 bases. After removal of 1 base from V and 2 bases from J, the junction contained 9 bases not matched to a gene. CDR1 MGHDK and CDR2 SYGVNS come from the germline V gene. The CDR3 has 17 amino acids. As DNA, the CDR3 is TGTGCCAGCAGTGAATTCGCCCGAGACAGGGTCACAGATACGCAGTATTTT. Translated, it gives CASSEFARDRVTDTQYF.

In its sample, this clone was seen a few times. The chain carries TRBV27 and TRBJ1-5, with a tentative D call TRBD1 (5 bases). Trimming removed 5 bases at V and 7 bases at J, with 15 bases between. Germline CDR1 reads MNHEY; CDR2 reads SMNVEV (reference sequence). There are 14 residues in the CDR3. In DNA form, the CDR3 reads TGTGCCAGCAGTAGGGAGGGGCCGAGGCAGCCCCAGCATTTT. Its translation: CASSREGPRQPQHF.

In this sample, this clone turned up a few times. The V and J genes are TRBV18 and TRBJ2-5; perhaps TRBD2 as D (6 bases). The CDR3 covers 14 residues. Trimming took 5 bases from V and 0 from J, leaving 10 bases between them. Germline V gene sequence: CDR1 KGHSH, CDR2 LQKENI. CDR3 in amino acids: CASSSWGDQETQYF. The CDR3 nucleotides read TGTGCCAGCTCATCCTGGGGGGACCAAGAGACCCAGTACTTC.

The chain links TRBV18 to TRBJ2-3; 7 positions agree with TRBD2. CDR1 is KGHSH and CDR2 is LQKENI in the germline V gene. V trimming: 1 base; J trimming: 2 bases; junction bases outside the gene matches: 3. There are 15 residues in the CDR3. CDR3 nucleotide sequence: TGTGCCAGCTCACCACGAGGGACTAACACAGATACGCAGTATTTT. The encoded protein is CASSPRGTNTDTQYF.

This clone was observed a few times. The chain is built from TRBV7-9 and TRBJ2-4; D is unresolved. This CDR3 has 16 residues. Per germline, CDR1 SEHNR and CDR2 FQNEAQ (reference sequence). V was clipped by 5 bases and J by 0 bases, with 14 bases between them. The CDR3 is CASSPGQRLAKNIQYF. The CDR3 DNA reads as TGTGCCAGCAGCCCCGGGCAGAGACTAGCCAAAAACATTCAGTACTTC.

This chain uses TRBV9 with TRBJ2-7; maybe TRBD1 (7 bases). Germline V lookup: CDR1 SGDLS, CDR2 YYNGEE. With 5 bases removed from V and 6 bases from J, the gap between germline ends came to 21 bases. The CDR3 runs to 15 residues. In DNA form, the CDR3 reads TGTGCCAGCAGTCTCAGCGCGGGACAGCATGGCGAGCAGTACTTC. As protein: CASSLSAGQHGEQYF.